What follows are 21 T cell receptor beta chains derived from one specimen sequenced in a study of CD8 T cells in Susac syndrome. Reverse transcription of about 0.45 to 1 ug RNA was performed with random hexamers. TCRdb independently ran MiXCR on the immunoSEQ multiplex PCR reads; one entry per CDR3 protein. The table has some 190,000 distinct CDR3 sequences, almost 96% seen once; the top ten hold approximately 0.09%. Sequenced input: CD4+ T cells from PBMCs. These TCRs come from a human donor with multiple sclerosis.

The chain combines TRBV5-1 with TRBJ1-2; D is unresolved. Trimming removed 0 bases from V and 11 bases from J, with 17 bases in between. The CDR3 is made up of 14 amino acids. The germline V gene encodes CDR1 SGHRS and CDR2 YFSETQ. The CDR3 protein is CASSLGDTVSGYTF. In DNA form, the CDR3 reads TGCGCCAGCAGCTTGGGGGATACGGTGAGCGGGTACACCTTC.

CDR3 nucleotide sequence: TGTGCCAGCAGCCGAGGACTAGCGGACGAGACCCAGTACTTC. Protein sequence: CASSRGLADETQYF. The chain couples TRBV7-9 to TRBJ2-5, with 10 bases aligning to TRBD2. The trim removed 5 bases at V and 5 bases at J, leaving 5 bases unmatched. This CDR3 is 14 amino acids long. CDR1 is SEHNR, CDR2 FQNEAQ, per germline (reference sequence).

The chain uses TRBV27 and TRBJ2-1; the D call may be TRBD1 or TRBD2 (5 bases each). The CDR3 has 13 amino acids. Trimming removed 5 bases at V and 7 bases at J, with 12 bases between. Germline assignment: CDR1 MNHEY and CDR2 SMNVEV (reference sequence). The DNA of the CDR3 is TGTGCCAGCAGTGGACTGACAGATAATGAGCAGTTCTTC. Translating gives CASSGLTDNEQFF.

The J gene is TRBJ1-5, the V gene TRBV5-6, with TRBD1 matching 8 bases. V lost 3 bases and J lost 6; bases outside the gene matches: 8. CDR3 length equals 15 residues. Germline V CDR1 and CDR2: SGHDT, YYEEEE. CDR3 sequence (DNA): TGTGCCAGCAGCTCCGGACAGGGTGGGGGTCAGCCCCAGCATTTT. Amino acid sequence: CASSSGQGGGQPQHF.

The chain carries TRBV5-4 and TRBJ2-2; D remains unclear. V gave up 0 bases and J gave up 2 bases, with 2 bases separating them. Germline values: CDR1 SGHNT, CDR2 YYREEE (reference sequence). The CDR3 is 13 residues long. The CDR3 region is CASSLVNTGELFF. CDR3 sequence (DNA): TGTGCCAGCAGCTTGGTCAACACCGGGGAGCTGTTTTTT.

The V and J genes are TRBV12-3 or TRBV12-4 and TRBJ1-2; D is uncertain. CDR3 size: 13 residues. V lost 3 bases and J 4 bases, leaving 9 bases between the germline ends. CDR3 DNA: TGTGCCAGCAGTTTTGACGGAATCTATGGCTACACCTTC. Residues: CASSFDGIYGYTF.

This chain links TRBV7-2 with TRBJ2-1; D call uncertain. The CDR3 is made up of 10 amino acids. The germline V gene encodes CDR1 SGHTA and CDR2 FQGNSA. V was clipped by 6 bases and J by 7 bases, with 4 bases between them. CDR3: CASSMNEQFF. The CDR3 nucleotides are TGTGCCAGCAGTATGAATGAGCAGTTCTTC. The full variable domain, in which reference TRBV7-2 and TRBJ2-1 provide the parts outside the CDR3, is GAGVSQSPSNKVTEKGKDVELRCDPISGHTALYWYRQSLGQGLEFLIYFQGNSAPDKSGLPSDRFSAERTGGSVSTLTIQRTQQEDSAVYLCASSMNEQFFGPGTRLTVL.

The chain recombines TRBV6-5 with TRBJ2-3, with unresolved D. The CDR3 is 11 residues long. V lost 0 bases and J lost 7, with 2 bases in between. The germline V gene has CDR1 MNHEY and CDR2 SVGAGI. The CDR3: CASSYSHTQYF. The DNA of the CDR3 is TGTGCCAGCAGTTACTCGCATACGCAGTATTTT.

The chain combines TRBV28 with TRBJ2-3, with 11 bases aligning to TRBD1. Unmatched junction bases numbered 9, after V lost 4 bases and J lost 3 bases. Germline loops: CDR1 MDHEN, CDR2 SYDVKM. This CDR3 spans 17 amino acids. The CDR3 nucleotides are TGTGCCAGCAGTTCCCTGGGGACAGGGGGGGGGACAGATACGCAGTATTTT. This sequence encodes CASSSLGTGGGTDTQYF.

The chain carries TRBV5-1 and TRBJ2-3; no definite D call. The CDR3 extends over 16 amino acids. Deletions cut 0 bases from V and 1 base from J, with 12 bases between. Per the germline V gene, CDR1 is SGHRS and CDR2 is YFSETQ. The CDR3 nucleotides read TGCGCCAGCAGCTTGGACCTACCATCCGGCACAGATACGCAGTATTTT. Translating gives CASSLDLPSGTDTQYF.

V and J are TRBV30 and TRBJ1-2, with TRBD1 as a possible D gene (6 bases). Trimming pared 5 bases from V and 6 bases from J, leaving 16 bases between. CDR1 is GTSNPN, CDR2 SVGIG, per germline (reference sequence). The CDR3 has 13 residues. This CDR3 reads CAWSGGGKNGYTF. CDR3 bases: TGTGCCTGGTCTGGAGGGGGTAAAAATGGCTACACCTTC.

This chain connects TRBV12-3 or TRBV12-4 to TRBJ2-5, with no clear D. The CDR3 extends over 12 amino acids. V was cut by 7 bases and J by 4 bases, with 10 bases left in between. CDR3 region: CASTRTGETQYF. CDR3 DNA sequence: TGTGCCAGCACCAGGACGGGAGAGACCCAGTACTTC.

The genes are TRBV3-1 and TRBJ2-1; 11 bases match TRBD2. The CDR3 is 17 amino acids. The ends lost 2 bases at V and 4 bases at J; junction bases unmatched: 7. The germline gives CDR1 LGHDT, CDR2 YNNKEL (reference sequence). The CDR3 region has the DNA TGTGCCAGCAGCCAACTTCAGCCTAGCGGGGGGTACAATGAGCAGTTCTTC. Translation gives CASSQLQPSGGYNEQFF.

The chain couples TRBV11-1 to TRBJ1-1; D ambiguous. The CDR3 length is 13 residues. Per the germline V gene, CDR1 is SGHAT and CDR2 is FQDESV (reference sequence). V lost 1 base and J lost 4, with 7 bases in between. Here the CDR3 DNA reads TGTGCCAGCAGCTTAGAGGTGCGCACTGAAGCTTTCTTT. Protein: CASSLEVRTEAFF.

This sequence joins TRBV7-3 and TRBJ1-2; 9 bases match TRBD1. Trimming cost V 4 bases and J 8 bases; bases outside gene matches: 2. Germline V gene data show CDR1 as SGHTA and CDR2 as FQGTGA. The CDR3 is 12 residues long. The CDR3 sequence is CASSSTGGGYTF. The CDR3 region has the DNA TGTGCCAGCAGCTCGACAGGGGGAGGCTACACCTTC.

The gene calls are TRBV5-1 and TRBJ2-5; no clear D. This CDR3 region has 14 residues. Trimming removed 0 bases from V and 5 bases from J, with 11 bases in between. Per the germline V gene, CDR1 is SGHRS and CDR2 is YFSETQ. This chain's CDR3 is CASSLEPRSETQYF. DNA of the CDR3: TGCGCCAGCAGCTTGGAGCCAAGGAGTGAGACCCAGTACTTC. Based on the CDR3 plus reference TRBV5-1 and TRBJ2-5, the full variable domain is KAGVTQTPRYLIKTRGQQVTLSCSPISGHRSVSWYQQTPGQGLQFLFEYFSETQRNKGNFPGRFSGRQFSNSRSEMNVSTLELGDSALYLCASSLEPRSETQYFGPGTRLLVL.

V and J are TRBV7-8 and TRBJ2-7; a possible D gene is TRBD1 (6 bases). The germline V gene has CDR1 SGHVS and CDR2 FQNEAQ. Trimming took off 2 bases at V and 3 bases at J, with 17 bases between the two ends. The CDR3 runs 16 residues. The CDR3 DNA sequence: TGTGCCAGCAGCTTAAAGAGGGCCGCCAGGGGCTACGAGCAGTACTTC. Protein product: CASSLKRAARGYEQYF.

The chain uses TRBV30 and TRBJ1-2, with a weak D call TRBD1 (6 bases). V shed 3 bases and J shed 4 bases, with 12 bases lying between them. Looked up from germline, CDR1 is GTSNPN and CDR2 is SVGIG (reference sequence). This CDR3 region has 13 residues. The CDR3 loop reads CAWRDQGSYGYTF. The CDR3 nucleotides are TGTGCCTGGAGGGATCAGGGGAGCTATGGCTACACCTTC.

This clonotype was observed once. The V and J genes are TRBV11-1 and TRBJ2-1; tentatively, D is TRBD2 (7 bases). Trimming stripped 1 base from V and 3 bases from J, with 13 bases between. The germline CDR1 and CDR2 sequences are SGHAT and FQDESV (reference sequence). The CDR3 covers 16 residues. The chain's CDR3 is CASSLGRGPHYNEQFF. For the CDR3, the DNA is TGTGCCAGCAGCTTAGGGCGGGGGCCGCACTACAATGAGCAGTTCTTC.

The rearrangement uses TRBV6-6 and TRBJ1-1; D remains unclear. In germline, CDR1 is MNHNY, CDR2 SVGAGI (reference sequence). Trimming took 6 bases from V and 8 from J, leaving 10 bases between them. The CDR3 length is 11 residues. CDR3 sequence: CASSRPWEAFF. For the CDR3, the DNA is TGTGCCAGCAGCCGACCCTGGGAAGCTTTCTTT.

The chain combines TRBV7-9 with TRBJ1-3, with D unresolved. The CDR3 totals 13 residues. Trimming took off 0 bases at V and 0 bases at J, with 0 bases between the two ends. Looked up from germline, CDR1 is SEHNR and CDR2 is FQNEAQ (reference sequence). The DNA of the CDR3 is TGTGCCAGCAGCTTAGCCTCTGGAAACACCATATATTTT. The encoded protein is CASSLASGNTIYF.